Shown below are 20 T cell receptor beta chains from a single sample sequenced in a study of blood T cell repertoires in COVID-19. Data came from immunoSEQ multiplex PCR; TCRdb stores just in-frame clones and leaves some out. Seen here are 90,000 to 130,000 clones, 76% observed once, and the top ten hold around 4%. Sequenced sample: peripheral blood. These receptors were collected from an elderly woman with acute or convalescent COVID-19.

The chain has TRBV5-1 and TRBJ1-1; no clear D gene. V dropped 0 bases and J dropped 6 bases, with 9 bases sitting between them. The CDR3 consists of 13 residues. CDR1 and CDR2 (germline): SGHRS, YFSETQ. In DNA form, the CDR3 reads TGCGCCAGCAGCTTGGGCAGGTTAGCTGAAGCTTTCTTT. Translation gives CASSLGRLAEAFF.

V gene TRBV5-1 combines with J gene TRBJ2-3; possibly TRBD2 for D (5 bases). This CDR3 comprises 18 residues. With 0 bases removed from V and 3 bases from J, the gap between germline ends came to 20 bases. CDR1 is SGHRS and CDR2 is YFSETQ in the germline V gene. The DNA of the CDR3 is TGCGCCAGCAGCTTGGGGCCCGTGGGAGAGGTGGGGACAGATACGCAGTATTTT. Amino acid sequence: CASSLGPVGEVGTDTQYF.

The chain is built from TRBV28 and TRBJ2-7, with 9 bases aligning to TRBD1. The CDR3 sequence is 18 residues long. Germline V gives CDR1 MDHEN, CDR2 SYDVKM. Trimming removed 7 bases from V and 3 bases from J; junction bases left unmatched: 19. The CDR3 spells CASTPGVSRGQGFYEQYF. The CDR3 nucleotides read TGTGCCAGCACCCCTGGGGTCTCTAGGGGACAGGGATTCTACGAGCAGTACTTC.

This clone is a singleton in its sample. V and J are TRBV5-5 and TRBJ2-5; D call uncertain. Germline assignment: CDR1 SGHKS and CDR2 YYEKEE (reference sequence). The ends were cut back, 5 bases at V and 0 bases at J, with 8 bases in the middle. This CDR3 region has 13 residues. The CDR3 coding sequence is TGTGCCAGCAGAGTAGTGTACCAAGAGACCCAGTACTTC. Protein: CASRVVYQETQYF. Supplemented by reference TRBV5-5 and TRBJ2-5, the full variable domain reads DAGVTQSPTHLIKTRGQQVTLRCSPISGHKSVSWYQQVLGQGPQFIFQYYEKEERGRGNFPDRFSARQFPNYSSELNVNALLLGDSALYLCASRVVYQETQYFGPGTRLLVL.

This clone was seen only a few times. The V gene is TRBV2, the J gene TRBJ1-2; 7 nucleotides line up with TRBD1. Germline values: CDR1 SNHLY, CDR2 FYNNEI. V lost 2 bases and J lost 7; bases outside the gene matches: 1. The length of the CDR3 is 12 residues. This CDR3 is CASSEHRGGYTF. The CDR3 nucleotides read TGTGCCAGCAGTGAACACAGGGGTGGCTACACCTTC.

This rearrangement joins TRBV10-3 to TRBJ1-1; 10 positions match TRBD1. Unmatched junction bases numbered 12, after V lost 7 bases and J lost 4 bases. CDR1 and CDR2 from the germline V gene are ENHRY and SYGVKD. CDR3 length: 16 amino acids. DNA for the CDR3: TGTGCCATCACGGGACAGGGGATGGGTGTTGGCACTGAAGCTTTCTTT. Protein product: CAITGQGMGVGTEAFF.

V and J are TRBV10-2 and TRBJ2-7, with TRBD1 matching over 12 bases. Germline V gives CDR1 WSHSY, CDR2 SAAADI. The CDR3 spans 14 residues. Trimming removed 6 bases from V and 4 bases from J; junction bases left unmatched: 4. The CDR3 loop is CASRGTGGGYEQYF. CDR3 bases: TGCGCCAGCAGGGGGACAGGGGGCGGGTACGAGCAGTACTTC.

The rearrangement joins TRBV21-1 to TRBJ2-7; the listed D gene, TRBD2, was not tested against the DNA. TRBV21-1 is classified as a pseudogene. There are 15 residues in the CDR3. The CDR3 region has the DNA TGTGCCAGCAGCAAAGTGCGGGACCGCGTCTACGAGCAGTACTTC. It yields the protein CASSKVRDRVYEQYF.

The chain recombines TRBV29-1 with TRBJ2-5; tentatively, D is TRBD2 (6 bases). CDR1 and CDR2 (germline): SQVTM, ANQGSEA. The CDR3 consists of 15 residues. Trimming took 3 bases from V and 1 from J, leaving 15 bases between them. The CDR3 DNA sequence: TGCAGCGTTGAGGGTGGGCGGGGTAGCCAAGAGACCCAGTACTTC. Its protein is CSVEGGRGSQETQYF. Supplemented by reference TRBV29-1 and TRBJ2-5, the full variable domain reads SAVISQKPSRDICQRGTSLTIQCQVDSQVTMMFWYRQQPGQSLTLIATANQGSEATYESGFVIDKFPISRPNLTFSTLTVSNMSPEDSSIYLCSVEGGRGSQETQYFGPGTRLLVL.

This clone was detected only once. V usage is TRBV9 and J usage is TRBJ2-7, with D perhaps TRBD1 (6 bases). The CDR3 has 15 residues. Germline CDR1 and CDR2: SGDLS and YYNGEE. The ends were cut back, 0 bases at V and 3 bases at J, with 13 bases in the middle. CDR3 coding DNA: TGTGCCAGCAGCGTAGGGGGCCAACAGGGCTACGAGCAGTACTTC. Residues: CASSVGGQQGYEQYF.

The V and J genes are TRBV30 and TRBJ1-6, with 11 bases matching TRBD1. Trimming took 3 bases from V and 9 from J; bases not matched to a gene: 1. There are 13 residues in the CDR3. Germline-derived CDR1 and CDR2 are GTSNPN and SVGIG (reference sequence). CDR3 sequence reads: CAWRGQGVSPLHF. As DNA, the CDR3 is TGTGCCTGGAGGGGACAGGGGGTTTCACCCCTCCACTTT.

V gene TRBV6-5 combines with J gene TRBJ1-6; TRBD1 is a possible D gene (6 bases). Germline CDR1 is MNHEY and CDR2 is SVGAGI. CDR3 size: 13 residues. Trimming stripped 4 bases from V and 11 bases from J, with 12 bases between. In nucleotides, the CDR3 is TGTGCCAGCAGTTCCCCGGGACACCCACCCCTCCACTTT. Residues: CASSSPGHPPLHF.

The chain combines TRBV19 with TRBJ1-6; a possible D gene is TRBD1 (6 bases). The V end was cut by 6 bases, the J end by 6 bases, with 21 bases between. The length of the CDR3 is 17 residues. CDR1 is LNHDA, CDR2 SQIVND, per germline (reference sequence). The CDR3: CASRSPGTLGFNSPLHF. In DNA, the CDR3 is TGTGCCAGTAGGAGTCCCGGGACATTGGGATTTAATTCACCCCTCCACTTT.

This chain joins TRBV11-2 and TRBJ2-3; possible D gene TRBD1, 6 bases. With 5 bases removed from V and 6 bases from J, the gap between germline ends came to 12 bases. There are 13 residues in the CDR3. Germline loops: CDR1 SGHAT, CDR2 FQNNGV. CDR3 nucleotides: TGTGCCAGCAGCACGGGACAAGGCGATACGCAGTATTTT. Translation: CASSTGQGDTQYF.

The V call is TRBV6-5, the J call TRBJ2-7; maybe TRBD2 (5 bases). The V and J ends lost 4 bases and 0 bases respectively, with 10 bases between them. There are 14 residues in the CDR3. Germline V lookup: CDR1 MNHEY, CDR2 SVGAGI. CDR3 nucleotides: TGTGCCAGCAGTTGGACTGGGAACTCCTACGAGCAGTACTTC. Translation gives CASSWTGNSYEQYF.

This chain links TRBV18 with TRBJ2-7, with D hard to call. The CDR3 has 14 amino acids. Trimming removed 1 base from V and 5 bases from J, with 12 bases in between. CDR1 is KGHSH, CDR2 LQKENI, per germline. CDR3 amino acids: CASSPLTRSNEQYF. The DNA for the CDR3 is TGTGCCAGCTCACCACTCACACGTTCCAACGAGCAGTACTTC.

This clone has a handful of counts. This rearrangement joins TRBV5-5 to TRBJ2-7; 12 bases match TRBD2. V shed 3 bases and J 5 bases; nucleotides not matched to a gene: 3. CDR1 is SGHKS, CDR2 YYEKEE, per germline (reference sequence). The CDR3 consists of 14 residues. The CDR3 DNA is TGTGCCAGCAGCTCGAGGACTAGCGGGAACGAGCAGTACTTC. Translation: CASSSRTSGNEQYF.

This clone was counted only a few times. Written as DNA, the CDR3 is TGTGCCAGCAGTTCCTGGGGGGTTGAGACCCAGTACTTC. Translation: CASSSWGVETQYF. V usage is TRBV12-3 or TRBV12-4 and J usage is TRBJ2-5, with D possibly TRBD2 on 6 matching bases. Trimming removed 4 bases from V and 5 bases from J, with 11 bases in between. This CDR3 spans 13 amino acids.

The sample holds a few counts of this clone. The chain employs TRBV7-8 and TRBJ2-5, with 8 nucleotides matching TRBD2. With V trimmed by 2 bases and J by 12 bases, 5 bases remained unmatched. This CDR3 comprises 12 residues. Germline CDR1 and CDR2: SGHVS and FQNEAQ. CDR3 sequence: CASSLQLAEKYF. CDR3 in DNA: TGTGCCAGCAGCTTACAACTAGCGGAGAAGTACTTC.

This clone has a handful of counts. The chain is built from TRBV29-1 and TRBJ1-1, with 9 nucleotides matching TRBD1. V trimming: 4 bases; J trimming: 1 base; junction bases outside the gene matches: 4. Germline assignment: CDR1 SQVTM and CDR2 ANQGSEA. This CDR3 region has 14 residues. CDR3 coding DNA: TGCAGCGTTGTACCGGACAGGGGGAACACTGAAGCTTTCTTT. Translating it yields CSVVPDRGNTEAFF.